One sample yielded the 10 T cell receptor beta chains listed below, sequenced in a study of blood T cells in healthy people across ages. With a J-beta primer mix and a sample-barcoded 5' primer, a second PCR ran about 7 to 11 cycles. TCRdb redid the calling of the 5' RACE reads with MiXCR, one entry per CDR3 protein. The sample consists of hundreds of thousands of distinct CDR3 sequences, around 52% of them appearing once. Sequencing was done on a sample of blood. Receptors originate from a woman older than 75 in good health.

V gene TRBV20-1 combines with J gene TRBJ2-1; TRBD2 is a possible D gene (7 bases). The germline CDR1 and CDR2 sequences are DFQATT and SNEGSKA (reference sequence). V gave up 0 bases and J gave up 6 bases, with 15 bases separating them. The CDR3 has 15 amino acids. This CDR3 reads CSAREAGRQANEQFF. The CDR3 DNA follows: TGCAGTGCTAGAGAAGCGGGGAGACAGGCCAATGAGCAGTTCTTC.

Points on this clonotype: One junction end disagrees with the germline gene, perhaps due to a read error. The chain joins TRBV27 to TRBJ2-7; 9 nucleotides line up with TRBD1. Germline CDR1 is MNHEY and CDR2 is SMNVEV (reference sequence). This CDR3 is built from 15 residues. Written as DNA, the CDR3 is TGTGCCGGCAGTCACGGACAGGGGAGAGGCTACGAGCAGTACTTC. Amino acids: CAGSHGQGRGYEQYF.

Ten or more counts support this clonotype. The chain uses TRBV20-1 and TRBJ1-2; D gene uncertain. Per the germline V gene, CDR1 is DFQATT and CDR2 is SNEGSKA (reference sequence). V lost 1 base and J 8 bases, leaving 8 bases between the germline ends. This CDR3 spans 11 amino acids. Written as DNA, the CDR3 is TGCAGTGCTAGAGTCGGTTACGGCTACACCTTC. The encoded protein is CSARVGYGYTF.

This clonotype was recorded many times. This rearrangement joins TRBV29-1 to TRBJ2-3; TRBD1 might be the D (5 bases). The length of the CDR3 is 10 residues. Per germline, CDR1 SQVTM and CDR2 ANQGSEA. Trimming pared 7 bases from V and 6 bases from J, leaving 8 bases between. The CDR3, as DNA: TGCAGCGCTGGGGCTGATACGCAGTATTTT. Its translation: CSAGADTQYF.

In its sample, this clonotype was seen once. The rearrangement joins TRBV6-6 to TRBJ2-5, with 7 bases fitting TRBD1. The germline gives CDR1 MNHNY, CDR2 SVGAGI (reference sequence). After removal of 5 bases from V and 5 bases from J, the junction contained 17 bases not matched to a gene. The CDR3 loop spans 17 amino acids. CDR3: CASSPPPLIRGRETQYF. CDR3 nucleotide sequence: TGTGCCAGCAGTCCTCCCCCACTCATAAGGGGGCGGGAGACCCAGTACTTC.

The rearrangement links TRBV11-2 to TRBJ2-1, with 8 bases lining up with TRBD2. CDR3 length: 16 amino acids. CDR1 is SGHAT, CDR2 FQNNGV, per germline. V was pared by 3 bases and J by 5 bases, with 9 bases of the junction left unmatched. The CDR3 sequence: CASSFLLADSHNEQFF. DNA for the CDR3: TGTGCCAGCAGCTTTTTACTAGCGGATTCCCACAATGAGCAGTTCTTC.

This clonotype was observed at least ten times. The chain joins TRBV10-3 to TRBJ2-1; 8 bases align to TRBD2. The CDR3 sequence is 14 residues long. V gave up 4 bases and J gave up 6 bases; unmatched junction bases: 5. Germline V gene sequence: CDR1 ENHRY, CDR2 SYGVKD. The CDR3 nucleotides read TGTGCCATCAGTGCAACTAGCGGATCCAATGAGCAGTTCTTC. Translating it yields CAISATSGSNEQFF.

This clonotype was detected once. The rearrangement links TRBV29-1 to TRBJ1-2; weak D call: TRBD1 (5 bases). Germline CDR1 and CDR2: SQVTM and ANQGSEA. This CDR3 spans 14 amino acids. V dropped 4 bases and J dropped 4 bases, with 16 bases sitting between them. The chain's CDR3 is CSVGTGTEFYGYTF. In nucleotides, the CDR3 is TGCAGCGTTGGTACCGGGACGGAGTTCTATGGCTACACCTTC.

A few counts support this clonotype. The chain employs TRBV18 and TRBJ1-2; D gene unclear. CDR3 size: 15 residues. Per germline, CDR1 KGHSH and CDR2 LQKENI. V dropped 2 bases and J dropped 4 bases, with 14 bases sitting between them. CDR3 bases: TGTGCCAGCTCACCAGGGGTAGGCCCGTTCTATGGCTACACCTTC. Translating it yields CASSPGVGPFYGYTF. Looking up the rest from reference TRBV18 and TRBJ1-2 gives the full variable domain: NAGVMQNPRHLVRRRGQEARLRCSPMKGHSHVYWYRQLPEEGLKFMVYLQKENIIDESGMPKERFSAEFPKEGPSILRIQQVVRGDSAAYFCASSPGVGPFYGYTFGSGTRLTVV.

This clonotype was seen more than once but under ten times. J is TRBJ1-6 and V is TRBV12-3 or TRBV12-4; D unresolved. V lost 1 base and J lost 13, with 14 bases in between. This CDR3 contains 14 residues. The CDR3 nucleotides are TGTGCCAGCAGTTTAGGGGAGTATAGGTCGCCCCTCCACTTT. Its translation: CASSLGEYRSPLHF.